This TCR beta chain was observed in a study of T cells in Graves' hyperthyroidism and ophthalmopathy. Study background: The blood sample was taken at first diagnosis, before treatment began. General observations from the study: Before onset, by a median of about six months, the model predicted ophthalmopathy.

Researchers took RNA transcripts and amplified the TCR beta CDR3 regions from them. With the HTBI primer set, the TCR CDR3 went through a first round of RT-PCR. TCRdb reprocessed the multiplex PCR reads via MiXCR and lists one record per CDR3 protein. The sample has about 600,000 distinct CDR3 sequences, 13% to 15% seen once. This clonotype was observed many times. Antigen specificity is unknown. Patients showing uncontrolled infection, other autoimmune disease, pregnancy or lactation were ineligible. CDR3 length: 13 residues. Germline-derived CDR1 and CDR2 are MNHEY and SVGAGI. Trimming cost V 0 bases and J 4 bases, with 4 bases left between them.

This receptor was identified in a woman aged 18-29 years with Graves' ophthalmopathy. The sequenced material came from blood. The chain recombines TRBV6-5 with TRBJ1-3; D ambiguous. CDR3 region: CASSYSWGNTIYF. CDR3 nucleotide sequence: TGTGCCAGCAGTTACTCTTGGGGAAACACCATATATTTT.